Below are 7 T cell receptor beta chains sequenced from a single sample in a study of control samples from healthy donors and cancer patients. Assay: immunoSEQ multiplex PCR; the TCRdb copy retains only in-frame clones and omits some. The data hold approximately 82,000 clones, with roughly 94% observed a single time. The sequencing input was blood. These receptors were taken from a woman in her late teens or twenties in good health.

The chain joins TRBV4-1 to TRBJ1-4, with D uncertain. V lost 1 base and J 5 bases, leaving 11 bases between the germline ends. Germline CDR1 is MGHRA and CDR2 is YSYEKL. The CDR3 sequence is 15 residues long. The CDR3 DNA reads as TGCGCCAGCAGCCAAGGAACAGCCAGCAATGAAAAACTGTTTTTT. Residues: CASSQGTASNEKLFF.

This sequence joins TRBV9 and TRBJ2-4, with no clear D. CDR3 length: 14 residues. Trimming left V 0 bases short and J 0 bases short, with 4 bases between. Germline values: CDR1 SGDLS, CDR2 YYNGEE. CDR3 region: CASSVGGAKNIQYF. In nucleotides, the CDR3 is TGTGCCAGCAGCGTAGGGGGAGCCAAAAACATTCAGTACTTC.

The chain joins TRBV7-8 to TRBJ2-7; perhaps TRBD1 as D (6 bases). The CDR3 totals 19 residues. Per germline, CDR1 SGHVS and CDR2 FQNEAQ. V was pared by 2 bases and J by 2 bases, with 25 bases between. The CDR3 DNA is TGTGCCAGCAGCTTAAATAGAATCCTCCCAGGGGACCCCGCCTACGAGCAGTACTTC. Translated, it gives CASSLNRILPGDPAYEQYF. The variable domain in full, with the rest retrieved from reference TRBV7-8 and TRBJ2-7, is GAGVSQSPRYKVAKRGQDVALRCDPISGHVSLFWYQQALGQGPEFLTYFQNEAQLDKSGLPSDRFFAERPEGSVSTLKIQRTQQEDSAVYLCASSLNRILPGDPAYEQYFGPGTRLTVT.

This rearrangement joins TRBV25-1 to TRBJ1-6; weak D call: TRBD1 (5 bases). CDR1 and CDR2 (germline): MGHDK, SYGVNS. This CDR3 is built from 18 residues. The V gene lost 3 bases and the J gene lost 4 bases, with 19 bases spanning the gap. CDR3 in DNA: TGTGCCAGCAGTGAGGGGGTTGAGGGTTCGTCATATAATTCACCCCTCCACTTT. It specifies CASSEGVEGSSYNSPLHF.

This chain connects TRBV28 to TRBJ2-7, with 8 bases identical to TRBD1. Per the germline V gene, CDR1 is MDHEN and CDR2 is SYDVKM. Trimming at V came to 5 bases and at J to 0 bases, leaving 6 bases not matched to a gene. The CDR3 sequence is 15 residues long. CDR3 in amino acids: CASSTDRGSSYEQYF. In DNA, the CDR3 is TGTGCCAGCAGTACAGACAGGGGAAGCTCCTACGAGCAGTACTTC.

The CDR3 nucleotides read TGTGCCAGCAGCTTATATCAAGTCGGAAACACCATATATTTT. Protein: CASSLYQVGNTIYF. The rearrangement joins TRBV11-2 to TRBJ1-3; no reliable D call. Germline V gene data show CDR1 as SGHAT and CDR2 as FQNNGV. The CDR3 has 14 amino acids. V was cut by 2 bases and J by 4 bases, with 9 bases left in between.

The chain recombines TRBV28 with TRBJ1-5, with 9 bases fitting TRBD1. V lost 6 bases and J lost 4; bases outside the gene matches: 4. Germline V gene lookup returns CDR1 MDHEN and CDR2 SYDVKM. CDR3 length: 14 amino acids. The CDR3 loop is CASSRGQGNQPQHF. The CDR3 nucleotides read TGTGCCAGCAGCCGCGGACAGGGGAATCAGCCCCAGCATTTT.